This TCR beta chain is from a study of control samples from healthy donors and cancer patients. This table comes from immunoSEQ multiplex PCR, and its TCRdb copy is limited to in-frame clones, with some not included. The sample carries about 5,600 clones, 70% to 90% recorded once. Germline loops: CDR1 DFQATT, CDR2 SNEGSKA (reference sequence). The V gene end was trimmed by 3 bases and the J gene end by 0 bases; junction bases not matched to a gene: 4. This CDR3 contains 14 residues. The TCR originated in a female donor with lung cancer. The sequenced sample was formalin-fixed, paraffin-embedded tissue. The chain couples TRBV20-1 to TRBJ2-7; 8 bases fit TRBD2. The CDR3 region has the DNA TGCAGTGCTAGTTTAGCGGGGAGCTCCTACGAGCAGTACTTC. Amino acids: CSASLAGSSYEQYF.